This passage covers 13 T cell receptor beta chains from one sample sequenced in a study of a mutant IDH1 vaccine in newly diagnosed glioma. No antigen is known for these receptors. Stated time point: week 23, last vaccination. Vaccination comprised doses that each held 300 ug of mutant IDH1 20-mer peptide, plus topical imiquimod. Sequencing was performed with immunoSEQ multiplex PCR; in TCRdb, only in-frame clones are kept and a portion is missing. Seen here are 58,000 or so clones, about 87% observed once, and the top ten hold approximately 1.5%. The sequenced sample was PBMCs, obtained from a glioma patient whose treatment included an IDH1 peptide vaccine. The receptor set was obtained from a man aged 40-49 years with glioma.

The CDR3 coding sequence is TGTGCCAGCAGCCGAGGGATGAACACTGAAGCTTTCTTT. It translates to CASSRGMNTEAFF. The chain couples TRBV14 to TRBJ1-1; no clear D gene. CDR3 size: 13 residues. Germline V lookup: CDR1 SGHDN, CDR2 FVKESK. V lost 4 bases, J lost 0 bases, and 6 bases lay in between.

The rearrangement joins TRBV11-2 to TRBJ2-3; D not resolved. The CDR3 runs to 14 residues. Trimming took off 8 bases at V and 0 bases at J, with 12 bases between the two ends. Germline V gene lookup returns CDR1 SGHAT and CDR2 FQNNGV. The CDR3 region is CASDPGLSTDTQYF. CDR3 bases: TGTGCCAGCGACCCGGGCCTTAGCACAGATACGCAGTATTTT.

The chain couples TRBV7-9 to TRBJ1-1, with D maybe TRBD1 (6 bases). CDR1 and CDR2 from the germline V gene are SEHNR and FQNEAQ (reference sequence). The CDR3 sequence is 12 residues long. Trimming removed 7 bases from V and 11 bases from J, with 17 bases in between. The DNA for the CDR3 is TGTGCCAGCATCATGCAGGGGCCGGGTGCTTTCTTT. Translation gives CASIMQGPGAFF.

This clone has a handful of counts. The chain has TRBV25-1 and TRBJ2-5; D is perhaps TRBD2 (6 bases). Germline values: CDR1 MGHDK, CDR2 SYGVNS. The V end lost 2 bases, the J end lost 0 bases, and 7 bases lay between the germline ends. This CDR3 comprises 14 residues. The CDR3 sequence: CASSERGYQETQYF. The CDR3 region has the DNA TGTGCCAGCAGTGAACGGGGGTACCAAGAGACCCAGTACTTC.

V usage is TRBV18 and J usage is TRBJ2-3; 12 bases match TRBD2. CDR3 length equals 16 residues. V lost 4 bases to trimming and J lost 2 bases; unmatched junction nucleotides: 4. Germline V gives CDR1 KGHSH, CDR2 LQKENI. This CDR3 is CASSRSSGRATDTQYF. CDR3 sequence (DNA): TGTGCCAGCTCACGCTCTAGCGGGAGGGCCACAGATACGCAGTATTTT.

This clone was observed once. The genes are TRBV5-1 and TRBJ2-1, with D hard to call. The CDR3 has 16 amino acids. Deletions cut 3 bases from V and 0 bases from J, with 13 bases between. Germline values: CDR1 SGHRS, CDR2 YFSETQ. The CDR3 DNA is TGCGCCAGCAGCTGGGGTGGGAAAAGCTCCTACAATGAGCAGTTCTTC. Protein: CASSWGGKSSYNEQFF.

V and J are TRBV19 and TRBJ1-2; 9 nucleotides match TRBD1. The V segment lost 4 bases and the J segment 4 bases; nucleotides outside the gene matches: 7. The CDR3 spans 15 residues. Germline V lookup: CDR1 LNHDA, CDR2 SQIVND (reference sequence). The CDR3 DNA reads as TGTGCCAGTAGTAGGGGGGACAGGGACGCCTATGGCTACACCTTC. Translation: CASSRGDRDAYGYTF. Variable domain in full (rest from reference TRBV19 and TRBJ1-2): DGGITQSPKYLFRKEGQNVTLSCEQNLNHDAMYWYRQDPGQGLRLIYYSQIVNDFQKGDIAEGYSVSREKKESFPLTVTSAQKNPTAFYLCASSRGDRDAYGYTFGSGTRLTVV.

The V gene is TRBV5-1, the J gene TRBJ2-1; D not resolved. CDR1 is SGHRS, CDR2 YFSETQ, per germline. There are 14 residues in the CDR3. Deletions cut 4 bases from V and 6 bases from J, with 14 bases between. CDR3 nucleotide sequence: TGCGCCAGCAGCCCTACTATGGGTAGCAATGAGCAGTTCTTC. It is translated as CASSPTMGSNEQFF.

This sequence joins TRBV28 and TRBJ1-1; 7 nucleotides agree with TRBD1. Germline V gene lookup returns CDR1 MDHEN and CDR2 SYDVKM. J lost 5 bases, V lost 11 bases, and 11 bases had no gene match. This CDR3 has 13 amino acids. Here the CDR3 DNA reads TGTGCCGTACGCAGGGGGAGAAGTACTGAAGCTTTCTTT. Translation: CAVRRGRSTEAFF.

The V and J genes are TRBV4-2 and TRBJ2-1; 8 bases align to TRBD2. V dropped 4 bases and J dropped 9; count of bases not matched to a gene: 5. The CDR3 has 13 amino acids. The germline V gene has CDR1 LGHNA and CDR2 YNFKEQ. The CDR3 loop is CASSPTSGIEQFF. The CDR3 nucleotides are TGTGCCAGCAGCCCAACTAGCGGCATTGAGCAGTTCTTC.

This chain links TRBV5-1 with TRBJ1-4; a weak D match, TRBD1 (6 bases). The CDR3 extends over 16 amino acids. V lost 1 base and J 5 bases, leaving 15 bases between the germline ends. The germline gives CDR1 SGHRS, CDR2 YFSETQ. DNA of the CDR3: TGCGCCAGCAGCTTGAGGGGGAGTGTTGGGAATGAAAAACTGTTTTTT. Amino acids: CASSLRGSVGNEKLFF.

The chain joins TRBV6-1 to TRBJ1-5, with D possibly TRBD1 on 5 matching bases. The length of the CDR3 is 16 residues. V gave up 4 bases and J gave up 4 bases, with 17 bases separating them. The germline V gene encodes CDR1 MNHNS and CDR2 SASEGT. DNA for the CDR3: TGTGCCAGCAGTGTAATCCGGGACTGGGGTAATCAGCCCCAGCATTTT. Translating gives CASSVIRDWGNQPQHF.

This chain links TRBV28 with TRBJ2-7; D is perhaps TRBD1 (7 bases). V lost 6 bases and J lost 9, with 21 bases in between. Germline V gene sequence: CDR1 MDHEN, CDR2 SYDVKM. The CDR3 has 14 residues. This CDR3 reads CASSSAGQRSGQYF. CDR3 DNA: TGTGCCAGCAGCTCCGCGGGACAGCGGTCGGGGCAGTACTTC.